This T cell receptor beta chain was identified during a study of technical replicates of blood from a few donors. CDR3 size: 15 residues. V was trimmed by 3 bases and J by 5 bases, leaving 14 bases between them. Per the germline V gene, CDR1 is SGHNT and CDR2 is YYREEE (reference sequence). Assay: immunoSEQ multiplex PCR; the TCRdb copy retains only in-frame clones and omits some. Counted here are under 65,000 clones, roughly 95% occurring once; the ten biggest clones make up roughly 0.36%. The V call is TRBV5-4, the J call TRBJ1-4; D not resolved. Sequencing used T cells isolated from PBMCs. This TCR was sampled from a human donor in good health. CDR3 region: CASSSWASPNEKLFF. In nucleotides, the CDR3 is TGTGCCAGCAGCTCATGGGCCAGCCCAAATGAAAAACTGTTTTTT.